The 12 T cell receptor beta chains below all came from one sample that was sequenced in a study of cytomegalovirus exposure and HLA in healthy donors. Clones were read by immunoSEQ multiplex PCR, and TCRdb kept only the in-frame ones, dropping some. This sample carries more than 300,000 clones, just over 85% of them seen once, and the ten largest clones take more than 0.8%. What was sequenced was PBMCs. These receptors were collected from a woman aged 18-35 years in good health and CMV-seronegative.

This chain links TRBV4-3 with TRBJ1-2; D is perhaps TRBD1 (6 bases). The CDR3 covers 14 residues. The germline V gene has CDR1 LGHNA and CDR2 YSLEER. Trimming pared 3 bases from V and 4 bases from J, leaving 12 bases between. The DNA for the CDR3 is TGCGCCAGCAGCCAGGGGCAGGGGATCTATGGCTACACCTTC. It is translated as CASSQGQGIYGYTF.

The chain joins TRBV2 to TRBJ1-2; 8 nucleotides line up with TRBD1. J lost 6 bases, V lost 1 base, and 1 base had no gene match. Germline CDR1 reads SNHLY; CDR2 reads FYNNEI. The CDR3 loop spans 13 amino acids. As DNA, the CDR3 is TGTGCCAGCAGTGAAGAGACAGGGGATGGCTACACCTTC. It specifies CASSEETGDGYTF.

The rearrangement joins TRBV27 to TRBJ1-2; D perhaps matches TRBD1 (5 bases). CDR3 size: 14 residues. CDR1 is MNHEY and CDR2 is SMNVEV in the germline V gene (reference sequence). Trimming took off 6 bases at V and 7 bases at J, with 18 bases between the two ends. The CDR3 DNA reads as TGTGCCAGCAGCCACGATCCGGGACTGGGTGGCTACACCTTC. This sequence encodes CASSHDPGLGGYTF.

V gene TRBV11-2 combines with J gene TRBJ2-1; D is ambiguous. CDR3 length equals 12 residues. Germline values: CDR1 SGHAT, CDR2 FQNNGV. V lost 1 base to trimming and J lost 9 bases, with 7 bases between them. The CDR3 DNA is TGTGCCAGCAGCTTAGTAGTGATTGAGCAGTTCTTC. Translated, it gives CASSLVVIEQFF. Together with reference TRBV11-2 and TRBJ2-1, the CDR3 gives the full variable domain: EAGVAQSPRYKIIEKRQSVAFWCNPISGHATLYWYQQILGQGPKLLIQFQNNGVVDDSQLPKDRFSAERLKGVDSTLKIQPAKLEDSAVYLCASSLVVIEQFFGPGTRLTVL.

The sample holds one count of this clone. This chain uses TRBV5-4 with TRBJ2-1, with TRBD1 identical over 8 bases. With 2 bases clipped from V and 6 bases from J, the junction kept 4 bases outside the gene matches. The CDR3 spans 14 residues. Germline CDR1 SGHNT, CDR2 YYREEE (reference sequence). The CDR3 DNA reads as TGTGCCAGCAGCTTCCAGGGGGCGGGCAATGAGCAGTTCTTC. Encoded protein: CASSFQGAGNEQFF.

This clone appeared a few times. The V and J genes are TRBV28 and TRBJ1-2; D uncertain. Germline V gene lookup returns CDR1 MDHEN and CDR2 SYDVKM. Trimming took off 3 bases at V and 1 base at J, with 6 bases between the two ends. The CDR3 consists of 13 residues. The CDR3 region is CASSFGSNYGYTF. The CDR3 DNA follows: TGTGCCAGCAGTTTTGGCAGTAACTATGGCTACACCTTC.

V and J are TRBV4-2 and TRBJ2-7; 7 bases match TRBD2. After removal of 5 bases from V and 1 base from J, the junction contained 8 bases not matched to a gene. From germline, CDR1 is LGHNA and CDR2 YNFKEQ. This CDR3 spans 15 amino acids. The CDR3 spells CASSLTRGVSYEQYF. The CDR3 nucleotides read TGTGCCAGCAGCTTAACTCGGGGGGTTTCCTACGAGCAGTACTTC.

A word on this clone: A junction boundary mismatches the germline segment, possibly from a read error. CDR3 nucleotides: TGTGCCACCACTGGGGGACAGGAAATATGCATTTTC. Translating gives CATTGGQEICIF. V and J are TRBV2 and TRBJ1-2; 8 positions match TRBD1. Germline CDR1 SNHLY, CDR2 FYNNEI. The CDR3 runs to 12 residues.

This chain uses TRBV5-1 with TRBJ1-4; D is ambiguous. The V gene lost 5 bases and the J gene lost 0 bases, with 8 bases spanning the gap. CDR1 and CDR2 (germline): SGHRS, YFSETQ. The CDR3 covers 14 residues. The CDR3 sequence is CASRTGTTNEKLFF. CDR3 nucleotide sequence: TGCGCCAGCAGGACGGGAACAACTAATGAAAAACTGTTTTTT.

The chain has TRBV19 and TRBJ2-7, with 9 positions matching TRBD2. Unmatched junction bases numbered 5, after V lost 3 bases and J lost 2 bases. The CDR3 is 15 amino acids. The germline CDR1 and CDR2 sequences are LNHDA and SQIVND (reference sequence). CDR3 DNA sequence: TGTGCCAGTAGTATCAGTCTAGCGGGAACCTACGAGCAGTACTTC. Translating gives CASSISLAGTYEQYF.

This chain links TRBV27 with TRBJ2-1; 8 bases fit TRBD2. CDR1 MNHEY and CDR2 SMNVEV come from the germline V gene (reference sequence). The V segment lost 8 bases and the J segment 3 bases; nucleotides outside the gene matches: 6. The CDR3 totals 14 residues. The CDR3 region is CASHTSGNYNEQFF. CDR3 DNA: TGTGCCAGCCATACTAGCGGCAACTACAATGAGCAGTTCTTC.

This clone was seen once. V and J are TRBV15 and TRBJ2-1; weak D call: TRBD2 (6 bases). Germline V gene lookup returns CDR1 LNHNV and CDR2 YYDKDF (reference sequence). The CDR3 runs 13 residues. Trimming left V 4 bases short and J 7 bases short, with 11 bases between. Here the CDR3 DNA reads TGTGCCACCAGCATTCGGGAGTGGAATGAGCAGTTCTTC. Its protein is CATSIREWNEQFF.